A single T cell receptor (beta chain) is shown here with its context. Its antigen remains unknown. This entry is derived from a study of cytomegalovirus exposure and HLA in healthy donors. Study conclusions and caveats: Among immune exposure information, only CMV serostatus was available.

The germline gives CDR1 SGHTA, CDR2 FQGNSA. With 5 bases removed from V and 4 bases from J, the gap between germline ends came to 18 bases. CDR3 length equals 16 residues. Both 60 Vbeta primers and 13 Jbeta primers went into the PCR. Assay: immunoSEQ multiplex PCR; the TCRdb copy retains only in-frame clones and omits some. The table has about 190,000 clones, just under 75% seen once; the top ten hold about 4.4%. This chain joins TRBV7-2 and TRBJ2-1; the D gene is possibly TRBD2 (6 bases). Source material: PBMCs. This sequence originates from a man younger than 45 in good health and CMV-seropositive. The chain's CDR3 is CASSPTRGNMYNEQFF. CDR3 in DNA: TGTGCCAGCAGCCCGACGCGGGGTAATATGTACAATGAGCAGTTCTTC.